Each of the 21 T cell receptor beta chains below was sequenced from the same sample in a study of T cell responses to AZD1222 COVID-19 vaccine. The repertoire was sequenced with immunoSEQ multiplex PCR; TCRdb's copy has only in-frame clones and lacks some. The profile shows 77,000 or so clones, 88% of them singletons. The starting material was peripheral blood, obtained on day 0 of AZD1222 vaccination. The receptors shown here come from an adult in good health.

The J gene is TRBJ2-7, the V gene TRBV29-1; D may be TRBD2 (5 bases). This CDR3 comprises 14 residues. CDR1 is SQVTM, CDR2 ANQGSEA, per germline. The V gene lost 7 bases and the J gene lost 6 bases, with 22 bases spanning the gap. The CDR3 loop reads CSAARAVDIGEQYF. As DNA, the CDR3 is TGCAGCGCGGCGCGGGCAGTTGATATTGGCGAGCAGTACTTC.

This chain connects TRBV9 to TRBJ2-7; D not resolved. CDR1 is SGDLS, CDR2 YYNGEE, per germline. The CDR3 consists of 13 residues. V lost 0 bases to trimming and J lost 6 bases, with 10 bases between them. The CDR3 sequence is CASSVDSLGEQYF. CDR3 nucleotide sequence: TGTGCCAGCAGCGTAGATAGTCTAGGCGAGCAGTACTTC.

The chain is built from TRBV5-4 and TRBJ1-5, with TRBD1 identical over 7 bases. The V and J ends lost 2 bases and 5 bases, in that order; junction bases with no gene match: 4. CDR3 size: 14 residues. Germline lookup yields CDR1 SGHNT and CDR2 YYREEE (reference sequence). The DNA for the CDR3 is TGTGCCAGCAGCTTACAGGGGATAGATCAGCCCCAGCATTTT. Protein sequence: CASSLQGIDQPQHF.

The V and J genes are TRBV5-3 and TRBJ2-7; perhaps TRBD2 as D (5 bases). TRBV5-3 is an open reading frame, and its role is uncertain. The length of the CDR3 is 12 residues. V was pared by 0 bases and J by 4 bases, with 5 bases between. The chain's CDR3 is CARSLAGYEQYF. The CDR3 DNA sequence: TGTGCCAGAAGCTTGGCGGGATACGAGCAGTACTTC.

V gene TRBV18 combines with J gene TRBJ2-2, with 7 bases fitting TRBD1. Germline V lookup: CDR1 KGHSH, CDR2 LQKENI. Trimming took 5 bases from V and 5 from J; bases not matched to a gene: 11. The CDR3 is 16 amino acids. The CDR3 reads CASSTQQGSETGELFF. CDR3 DNA sequence: TGTGCCAGCTCAACACAACAGGGGTCGGAGACCGGGGAGCTGTTTTTT.

CDR3 DNA: TGTGCCACCAGCAGAGAGGACAGATACACTGAAGCTTTCTTT. This sequence encodes CATSREDRYTEAFF. The rearrangement joins TRBV15 to TRBJ1-1; D possibly corresponds to TRBD1 (6 bases). From germline, CDR1 is LNHNV and CDR2 YYDKDF (reference sequence). This CDR3 spans 14 amino acids. Between the trimmed V and J ends, which lost 0 bases and 3 bases, there was a span of 8 bases.

This CDR3 is CASRGRLDTEAFF. In DNA, the CDR3 is TGTGCCAGCAGAGGGCGGTTGGACACTGAAGCTTTCTTT. The V gene is TRBV28, the J gene TRBJ1-1; D is undetermined. This CDR3 is built from 13 residues. V was pared by 6 bases and J by 3 bases, with 11 bases between. CDR1 is MDHEN and CDR2 is SYDVKM in the germline V gene.

V and J are TRBV21-1 and TRBJ1-5; whether TRBD1, the table's D call, matches the DNA was not checked. TRBV21-1 is tagged as a pseudogene. The CDR3 is 18 amino acids. This CDR3 reads CASSKKVGAERSNQPQHF. The CDR3, as DNA: TGTGCCAGCAGCAAAAAGGTGGGGGCGGAACGTTCTAATCAGCCCCAGCATTTT.

The rearrangement uses TRBV7-9 and TRBJ1-1, with unresolved D. Looked up from germline, CDR1 is SEHNR and CDR2 is FQNEAQ (reference sequence). Trimming pared 1 base from V and 11 bases from J, leaving 26 bases between. The CDR3 has 17 residues. In DNA form, the CDR3 reads TGTGCCAGCAGCTTAGATTCGGGAGCCACTGCTAAGAAAGGGGCTTTCTTT. Encoded protein: CASSLDSGATAKKGAFF.

The chain has TRBV28 and TRBJ1-1, with 7 bases lining up with TRBD1. The length of the CDR3 is 15 residues. CDR1 and CDR2 from the germline V gene are MDHEN and SYDVKM. V trimming: 3 bases; J trimming: 0 bases; junction bases outside the gene matches: 4. The CDR3 sequence is CASSFRGRMNTEAFF. CDR3 DNA: TGTGCCAGCAGTTTTAGGGGGCGAATGAACACTGAAGCTTTCTTT.

This sequence joins TRBV7-8 and TRBJ2-7, with 7 bases fitting TRBD2. The junction had 7 bases not matched to a gene; V was cut back by 0 bases and J by 2 bases. Germline V lookup: CDR1 SGHVS, CDR2 FQNEAQ. This CDR3 comprises 16 residues. This CDR3 is CASSLAGTTWTYEQYF. The CDR3 bases are TGTGCCAGCAGCTTAGCGGGGACTACCTGGACCTACGAGCAGTACTTC.

This chain uses TRBV24-1 with TRBJ1-1, with 8 bases lining up with TRBD1. The length of the CDR3 is 14 residues. Germline V lookup: CDR1 KGHDR, CDR2 SFDVKD. Losses at the gene ends were 7 bases for V and 3 bases for J; bases not matched to a gene: 6. In DNA, the CDR3 is TGTGCCACCAGGCCCACAGGGGGGGACACTGAAGCTTTCTTT. Its protein product is CATRPTGGDTEAFF.

The chain uses TRBV27 and TRBJ1-3; D gene ambiguous. The ends were cut back, 9 bases at V and 4 bases at J, with 19 bases in the middle. Germline values: CDR1 MNHEY, CDR2 SMNVEV (reference sequence). The CDR3 sequence is 15 residues long. CDR3: CASSLTTTPGNTIYF. The CDR3 DNA reads as TGTGCCAGTAGTCTGACGACTACCCCGGGAAACACCATATATTTT.

The chain links TRBV3-1 (or the pseudogene TRBV3-2) to TRBJ2-7; 9 bases map to TRBD1. This CDR3 is 17 amino acids long. V trimming: 2 bases; J trimming: 5 bases; junction bases outside the gene matches: 13. From germline, CDR1 is LGHDT and CDR2 YNNKEL (reference sequence). CDR3 DNA: TGTGCCAGCAGCCAACAGCAGTCAACAGGGGGCGCCCACGAGCAGTACTTC. Encoded protein: CASSQQQSTGGAHEQYF.

The V and J genes are TRBV7-3 and TRBJ1-5, with D tentatively TRBD1 (5 bases). Germline V CDR1 and CDR2: SGHTA, FQGTGA. V lost 3 bases to trimming and J lost 1 base, with 7 bases between them. The length of the CDR3 is 14 residues. CDR3 protein: CASSLGESNQPQHF. In nucleotides, the CDR3 is TGTGCCAGCAGCTTGGGGGAAAGCAATCAGCCCCAGCATTTT.

V usage is TRBV5-6 and J usage is TRBJ2-5; TRBD1 matches 8 bases. The CDR3 is made up of 16 amino acids. The germline CDR1 and CDR2 sequences are SGHDT and YYEEEE. The trim removed 4 bases at V and 4 bases at J, leaving 12 bases unmatched. Here the CDR3 reads CASSNLDRGRGETQYF. Here the CDR3 DNA reads TGTGCCAGCAGCAACCTAGACAGGGGCAGAGGAGAGACCCAGTACTTC.

This clone was observed a handful of times. V is TRBV13 and J is TRBJ1-6, with 9 positions matching TRBD1. Germline lookup yields CDR1 PRHDT and CDR2 FYEKMQ (reference sequence). V lost 9 bases to trimming and J lost 0 bases; unmatched junction nucleotides: 18. The CDR3 consists of 20 residues. The DNA of the CDR3 is TGTGCCAGTAAAGACCTTAAGGGACAGGGTGGAAGCTCCTATAATTCACCCCTCCACTTT. Protein product: CASKDLKGQGGSSYNSPLHF.

The chain carries TRBV15 and TRBJ1-6; 8 nucleotides agree with TRBD1. The CDR3 spans 15 residues. V lost 5 bases and J lost 10; bases outside the gene matches: 10. Looked up from germline, CDR1 is LNHNV and CDR2 is YYDKDF (reference sequence). The CDR3 region is CATSLAGGRYSPLHF. The CDR3 DNA reads TGTGCCACCAGCCTTGCAGGGGGCAGGTACTCACCCCTCCACTTT.

This clone was picked up a small number of times. The chain recombines TRBV6-5 with TRBJ2-2; 8 nucleotides align to TRBD1. V trimming: 8 bases; J trimming: 6 bases; junction bases outside the gene matches: 8. CDR3 length equals 14 residues. CDR1 is MNHEY, CDR2 SVGAGI, per germline. The CDR3 region has the DNA TGTGCCAGCGTTTTCGGACAGGGCGCCGGGGAGCTGTTTTTT. Translation gives CASVFGQGAGELFF.

The chain recombines TRBV2 with TRBJ2-5; weak D call: TRBD1 (6 bases). The germline V and J ends were trimmed by 8 bases and 2 bases, with 15 bases remaining between them. Germline CDR1 reads SNHLY; CDR2 reads FYNNEI. The CDR3 totals 14 residues. The CDR3 DNA reads as TGTGCCAGCCGGGTTCGGGACATACAAGAGACCCAGTACTTC. It translates to CASRVRDIQETQYF.

The chain couples TRBV4-1 to TRBJ2-7; TRBD1 agrees at 8 bases. The germline CDR1 and CDR2 sequences are MGHRA and YSYEKL. J gave up 2 bases and V 3 bases, and 6 bases lay outside the gene matches. The CDR3 spans 15 residues. The CDR3 spells CASSHLRQGPYEQYF. The CDR3 nucleotides read TGCGCCAGCAGCCACCTGCGACAGGGGCCCTACGAGCAGTACTTC.